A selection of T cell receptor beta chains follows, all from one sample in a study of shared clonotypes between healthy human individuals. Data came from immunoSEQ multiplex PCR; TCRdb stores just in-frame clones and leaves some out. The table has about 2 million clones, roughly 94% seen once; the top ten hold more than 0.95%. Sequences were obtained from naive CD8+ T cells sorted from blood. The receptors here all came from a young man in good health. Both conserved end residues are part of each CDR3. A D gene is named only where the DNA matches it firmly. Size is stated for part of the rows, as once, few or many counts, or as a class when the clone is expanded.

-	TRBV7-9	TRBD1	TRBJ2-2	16	CASSTHRDRGTGELFF	TGTGCCAGCAGCACCCACCGGGACAGGGGGACCGGGGAGCTGTTTTTT
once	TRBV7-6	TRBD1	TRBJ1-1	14	CASSLAGQGYEAFF	TGTGCCAGCAGCTTAGCCGGACAGGGTTATGAAGCTTTCTTT
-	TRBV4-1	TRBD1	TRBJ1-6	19	CASSQPDRAPPLINSPLHF	TGCGCCAGCAGCCAGCCCGACAGGGCCCCTCCTTTGATTAATTCACCCCTCCACTTT
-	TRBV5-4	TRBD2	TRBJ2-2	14	CAGRTSGSPGELFF	TGTGCCGGCCGGACTAGCGGGAGTCCCGGGGAGCTGTTTTTT
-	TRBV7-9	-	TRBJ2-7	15	CASSLQRAYGYEQYF	TGTGCCAGCAGCTTACAACGGGCTTACGGTTACGAGCAGTACTTC
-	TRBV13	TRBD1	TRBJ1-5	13	CASSTGVGQPQHF	TGTGCCAGCAGCACAGGGGTAGGGCAGCCCCAGCATTTT
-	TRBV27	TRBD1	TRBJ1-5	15	CASSPGTVVGQPQHF	TGTGCCAGCAGTCCCGGGACAGTTGTAGGTCAGCCCCAGCATTTT
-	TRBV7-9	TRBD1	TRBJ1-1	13	CASINQGDTEAFF	TGTGCCAGCATCAACCAGGGGGACACTGAAGCTTTCTTT
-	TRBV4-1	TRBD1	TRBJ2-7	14	CASSPDRGAYEQYF	TGCGCCAGCAGCCCGGACAGGGGCGCCTACGAGCAGTACTTC
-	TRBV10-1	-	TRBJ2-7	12	CASSESGGKEYF	TGCGCCAGCAGTGAGTCCGGGGGAAAAGAGTACTTC
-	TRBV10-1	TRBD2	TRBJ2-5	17	CASSDPTSGRAEETQYF	TGCGCCAGCAGTGACCCTACTAGCGGGAGGGCCGAAGAGACCCAGTACTTC
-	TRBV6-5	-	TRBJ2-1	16	CASSYVSGAFYNEQFF	TGTGCCAGCAGTTACGTCTCAGGGGCATTCTACAATGAGCAGTTCTTC
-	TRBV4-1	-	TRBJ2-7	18	CASSQDRGGPDLSYEQYF	TGCGCCAGCAGCCAAGATAGGGGCGGACCCGACCTCTCCTACGAGCAGTACTTC
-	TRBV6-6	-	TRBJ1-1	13	CASIQPEGTEAFF	TGTGCCAGCATCCAACCCGAGGGCACTGAAGCTTTCTTT
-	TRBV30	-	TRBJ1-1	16	CASQPPEEHFNTEAFF	TGTGCCTCTCAACCTCCCGAGGAGCATTTTAACACTGAAGCTTTCTTT
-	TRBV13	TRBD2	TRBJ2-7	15	CASSLGSGSSYEQYF	TGTGCCAGCAGCTTAGGTAGCGGGAGCTCCTACGAGCAGTACTTC
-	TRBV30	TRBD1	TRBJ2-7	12	CAHDRGTYEQYF	TGTGCCCACGACAGGGGGACTTACGAGCAGTACTTC
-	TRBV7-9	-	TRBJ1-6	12	CASSGEGLNLHF	TGTGCCAGCAGCGGAGAAGGTCTGAACCTCCACTTT
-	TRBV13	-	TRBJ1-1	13	CASSWRTNTEAFF	TGTGCCAGCAGCTGGAGGACCAACACTGAAGCTTTCTTT
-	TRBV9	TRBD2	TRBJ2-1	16	CASSPPGLAGYNEQFF	TGTGCCAGCAGCCCTCCGGGACTAGCGGGATACAATGAGCAGTTCTTC
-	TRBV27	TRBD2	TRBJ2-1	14	CASSFGGGYNEQFF	TGTGCCAGCAGTTTCGGGGGGGGCTACAATGAGCAGTTCTTC
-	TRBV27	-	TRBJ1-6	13	CASSHLGTTTLHF	TGTGCCAGCAGTCACTTAGGGACGACAACCCTCCACTTT
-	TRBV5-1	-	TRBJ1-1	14	CASSLTTGLTEAFF	TGCGCCAGCAGCTTGACGACAGGCCTCACTGAAGCTTTCTTT
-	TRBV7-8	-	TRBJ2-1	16	CASSLASGVAIPEQFF	TGTGCCAGCAGCTTAGCGTCGGGGGTGGCTATACCTGAGCAGTTCTTC
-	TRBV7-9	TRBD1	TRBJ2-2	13	CASSDRVTGELFF	TGTGCCAGCAGCGACAGGGTAACCGGGGAGCTGTTTTTT
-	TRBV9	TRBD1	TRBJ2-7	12	CASRGQGTEQYF	TGTGCCAGCAGGGGACAGGGAACCGAGCAGTACTTC
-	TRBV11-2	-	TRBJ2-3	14	CASSFSGSTDTQYF	TGTGCCAGCAGCTTTAGTGGGAGCACAGATACGCAGTATTTT
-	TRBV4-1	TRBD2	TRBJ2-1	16	CASSQVGLAGSNEQFF	TGCGCCAGCAGCCAAGTGGGACTAGCGGGTTCCAATGAGCAGTTCTTC
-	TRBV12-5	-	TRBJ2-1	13	CASGFPMGNEQFF	TGTGCTAGTGGTTTCCCGATGGGGAATGAGCAGTTCTTC
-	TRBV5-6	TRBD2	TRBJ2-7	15	CASSPLAGSAYEQYF	TGTGCCAGCAGCCCTCTAGCGGGAAGCGCCTACGAGCAGTACTTC
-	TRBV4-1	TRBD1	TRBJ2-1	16	CASSHLTGGLNNEQFF	TGCGCCAGCAGCCATCTGACAGGGGGCTTGAACAATGAGCAGTTCTTC
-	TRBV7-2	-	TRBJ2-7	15	CASRSPGARPYEQYF	TGTGCCAGCAGGTCACCGGGAGCCCGTCCCTACGAGCAGTACTTC
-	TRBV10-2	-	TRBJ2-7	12	CASSESLYEQYF	TGCGCCAGCAGTGAGTCGCTCTACGAGCAGTACTTC
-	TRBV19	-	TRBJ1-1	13	CASSIFGYTEAFF	TGTGCCAGTAGTATTTTCGGTTACACTGAAGCTTTCTTT
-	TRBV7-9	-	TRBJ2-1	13	CASSPPSAVEQFF	TGTGCCAGCAGCCCCCCCAGTGCCGTTGAGCAGTTCTTC
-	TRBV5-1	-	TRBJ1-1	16	CASSITSGHLNTEAFF	TGCGCCAGCAGCATAACATCGGGACACTTGAACACTGAAGCTTTCTTT
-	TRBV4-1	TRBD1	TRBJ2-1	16	CASSQDWGQGYNEQFF	TGCGCCAGCAGCCAAGATTGGGGACAGGGATACAATGAGCAGTTCTTC
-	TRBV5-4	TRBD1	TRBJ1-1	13	CASSLQGASEAFF	TGTGCCAGCAGCTTACAGGGGGCGTCTGAAGCTTTCTTT
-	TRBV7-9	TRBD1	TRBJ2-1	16	CASSPRTGGSYNEQFF	TGTGCCAGCAGCCCCAGGACAGGGGGCTCCTACAATGAGCAGTTCTTC
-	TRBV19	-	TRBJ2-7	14	CASSIDGESYEQYF	TGTGCCAGTAGTATAGATGGAGAGTCCTACGAGCAGTACTTC
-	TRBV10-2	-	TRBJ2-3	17	CASSPLSSTTSTDTQYF	TGCGCCAGCAGCCCCCTATCGAGCACGACTAGCACAGATACGCAGTATTTT
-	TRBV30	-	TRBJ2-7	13	CAWSRVGIREQYF	TGTGCCTGGAGTCGAGTTGGAATCCGTGAGCAGTACTTC
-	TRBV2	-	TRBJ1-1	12	CASSEGSFEAFF	TGTGCCAGCAGTGAAGGGAGTTTCGAAGCTTTCTTT
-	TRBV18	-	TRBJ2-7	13	CASSPAQSYEQYF	TGTGCCAGCTCACCCGCCCAGTCCTACGAGCAGTACTTC
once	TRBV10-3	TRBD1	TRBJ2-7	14	CAISEGDRLAEQYF	TGTGCCATCAGTGAAGGGGACAGGCTCGCCGAGCAGTACTTC
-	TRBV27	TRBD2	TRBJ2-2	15	CASARTSVFTGELFF	TGTGCCAGCGCTAGGACTAGCGTATTCACCGGGGAGCTGTTTTTT
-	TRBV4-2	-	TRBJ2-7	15	CASSQDMGGTYEQYF	TGTGCCAGCAGCCAAGATATGGGGGGAACCTACGAGCAGTACTTC
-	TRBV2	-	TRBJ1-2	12	CASNEGENGYTF	TGTGCCAGCAACGAGGGGGAGAATGGCTACACCTTC
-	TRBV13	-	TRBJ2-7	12	CASSLGVTEQYF	TGTGCCAGCAGCTTAGGCGTAACAGAGCAGTACTTC
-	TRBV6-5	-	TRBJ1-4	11	CASSTGEKLFF	TGTGCCAGCAGTACAGGGGAAAAACTGTTTTTT
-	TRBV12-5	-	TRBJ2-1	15	CASGSSGTGYNEQFF	TGTGCTAGTGGTTCGAGCGGGACAGGCTACAATGAGCAGTTCTTC